The 11 T cell receptor beta chains reported below all come from one sample, sequenced in a study of OX40 agonist ivuxolimab in advanced cancers. Sequenced by immunoSEQ multiplex PCR; TCRdb stores in-frame clones only, minus some. The table has around 100,000 clones, roughly 90% seen once. The specimen comprised CD4+ or CD8+ T cells sorted from blood, sampled in a trial of the OX40 agonist ivuxolimab. These receptors were taken from an adult with an advanced solid tumor such as melanoma, head and neck, liver or kidney cancer.

This clone has a handful of counts. V usage is TRBV7-8 and J usage is TRBJ2-7; D not resolved. Trimming took off 4 bases at V and 0 bases at J, with 7 bases between the two ends. The CDR3 is 13 amino acids. Germline CDR1 is SGHVS and CDR2 is FQNEAQ. The CDR3 DNA reads TGTGCCAGCAGCTCAGCCGCCTCCTACGAGCAGTACTTC. Translation gives CASSSAASYEQYF.

This chain joins TRBV5-1 and TRBJ2-3, with D perhaps matching TRBD1 (6 bases). The CDR3 covers 13 residues. In germline, CDR1 is SGHRS, CDR2 YFSETQ. Trimming stripped 5 bases from V and 4 bases from J, with 11 bases between. The CDR3 loop reads CASRGTGSDTQYF. The CDR3 DNA sequence: TGCGCCAGCAGGGGAACAGGGTCAGATACGCAGTATTTT.

The genes are TRBV21-1 and TRBJ2-1; the D call of TRBD2 is as the table states it, not checked on the DNA. TRBV21-1 is a pseudogene. This CDR3 spans 15 amino acids. The DNA for the CDR3 is TGTGCCAGCAGCAAGATTAGCGGGCACTACAATGAGCAGTTCTTC. It encodes CASSKISGHYNEQFF.

This sequence joins TRBV6-5 and TRBJ1-1; no definite D call. The CDR3 length is 12 residues. CDR1 and CDR2 from the germline V gene are MNHEY and SVGAGI. Trimming stripped 0 bases from V and 10 bases from J, with 9 bases between. The CDR3 is CASSYSGSGAFF. CDR3 bases: TGTGCCAGCAGTTACTCAGGGTCCGGAGCTTTCTTT.

This clone was picked up one time. The chain uses TRBV15 and TRBJ2-7, with D uncertain. Trimming removed 3 bases at V and 1 base at J, with 10 bases between. The CDR3 is made up of 14 amino acids. CDR1 is LNHNV and CDR2 is YYDKDF in the germline V gene (reference sequence). The DNA of the CDR3 is TGTGCCACCAGCAGTAGGCTTGAGTCCTACGAGCAGTACTTC. Protein sequence: CATSSRLESYEQYF.

The gene calls are TRBV2 and TRBJ2-1, with D maybe TRBD1 (5 bases). V was clipped by 5 bases and J by 4 bases, with 12 bases between them. The CDR3 totals 14 residues. CDR1 is SNHLY and CDR2 is FYNNEI in the germline V gene. The CDR3 reads CASSRETAYNEQFF. The CDR3 DNA is TGTGCCAGCAGTAGAGAGACAGCTTACAATGAGCAGTTCTTC.

The genes are TRBV6-1 and TRBJ1-2, with 9 bases matching TRBD1. CDR3 length equals 14 residues. J lost 8 bases, V lost 4 bases, and 8 bases had no gene match. Germline V gene data show CDR1 as MNHNS and CDR2 as SASEGT. This CDR3 reads CASSVLQGASGYTF. The CDR3 DNA follows: TGTGCCAGCAGTGTCCTACAGGGGGCTTCGGGCTACACCTTC.

The chain is built from TRBV30 and TRBJ2-1; 7 nucleotides align to TRBD2. The V gene end was trimmed by 0 bases and the J gene end by 5 bases; junction bases not matched to a gene: 13. The CDR3 has 17 residues. In germline, CDR1 is GTSNPN, CDR2 SVGIG (reference sequence). The DNA for the CDR3 is TGTGCCTGGAGTGTCGCAAGTTGGCGGGGGAGAAACAATGAGCAGTTCTTC. It is translated as CAWSVASWRGRNNEQFF.

The V and J genes are TRBV10-2 and TRBJ2-1, with 10 positions matching TRBD2. This CDR3 contains 14 residues. CDR1 and CDR2 (germline): WSHSY, SAAADI. Trimming at V came to 7 bases and at J to 10 bases, leaving 10 bases not matched to a gene. The DNA of the CDR3 is TGCGCCAGCAAGGTAGCGGGGGGTATAAGAGAGCAGTTCTTC. It translates to CASKVAGGIREQFF.

V is TRBV7-9 and J is TRBJ1-3; TRBD1 might be the D (6 bases). Germline CDR1 reads SEHNR; CDR2 reads FQNEAQ (reference sequence). CDR3 length: 19 residues. V lost 4 bases to trimming and J lost 0 bases, with 22 bases between them. In nucleotides, the CDR3 is TGTGCCAGCAGCTCTATCCGGTTGGGGGGGGCTCCCTCTGGAAACACCATATATTTT. This gives the protein CASSSIRLGGAPSGNTIYF.

The rearrangement joins TRBV5-1 to TRBJ2-7; 16 bases align to TRBD2. The J segment lost 5 bases and the V segment lost 5 bases, leaving 13 bases of the junction unmatched. Germline V gene lookup returns CDR1 SGHRS and CDR2 YFSETQ. This CDR3 has 18 residues. The CDR3 coding sequence is TGCGCCAGCAGACCCGCTGGGACTAGCGGGGGGGCCAGAAACGAGCAGTACTTC. Translated: CASRPAGTSGGARNEQYF. The full variable domain, rest sourced from reference TRBV5-1 and TRBJ2-7, is KAGVTQTPRYLIKTRGQQVTLSCSPISGHRSVSWYQQTPGQGLQFLFEYFSETQRNKGNFPGRFSGRQFSNSRSEMNVSTLELGDSALYLCASRPAGTSGGARNEQYFGPGTRLTVT.